This TCR beta chain comes out of a study of blood T cell repertoires in COVID-19. About the study: Italy, Spain and the United States were the sources of the convalescent and acute COVID-19 samples.

The CDR3 consists of 17 residues. The trim removed 3 bases at V and 5 bases at J, leaving 15 bases unmatched. Germline loops: CDR1 LGHNT, CDR2 FRNRAP. Per the original methods: Reference gene primer amplification gave nucleated cell count estimates. Sequencing used immunoSEQ multiplex PCR; TCRdb keeps in-frame clones, though not all of them. The V and J calls and the clone size are those of that table, but D and trimming were determined from the DNA. The repertoire holds around 190,000 clones, with about 80% as singletons. Sequences were obtained from peripheral blood. This chain uses TRBV12-5 with TRBJ2-7, with 8 bases fitting TRBD1. The TCR was taken from a man in his 60s with acute or convalescent COVID-19. The CDR3 bases are TGTGCTAGTGGTTTTGGGGCAGGGGGCGCCTTGAGGAACGAGCAGTACTTC. Its protein product is CASGFGAGGALRNEQYF.